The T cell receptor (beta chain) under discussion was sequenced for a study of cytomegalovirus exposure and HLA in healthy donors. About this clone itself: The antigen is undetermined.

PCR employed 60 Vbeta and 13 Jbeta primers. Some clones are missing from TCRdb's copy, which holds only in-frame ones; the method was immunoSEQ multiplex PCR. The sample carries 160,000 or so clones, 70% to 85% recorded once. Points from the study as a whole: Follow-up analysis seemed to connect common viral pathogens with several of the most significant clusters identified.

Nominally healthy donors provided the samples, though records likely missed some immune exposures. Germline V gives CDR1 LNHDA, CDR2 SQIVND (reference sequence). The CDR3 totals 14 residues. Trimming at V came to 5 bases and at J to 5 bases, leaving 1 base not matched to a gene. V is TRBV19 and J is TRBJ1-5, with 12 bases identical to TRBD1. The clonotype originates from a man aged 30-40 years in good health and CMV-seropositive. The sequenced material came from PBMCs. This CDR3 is CASSGTGGYQPQHF. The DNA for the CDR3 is TGTGCCAGTAGTGGGACAGGGGGCTATCAGCCCCAGCATTTT.